This is a list of T cell receptor beta chains from one sample in a study of blood T cells in healthy people across ages. TCRdb passed the 5' RACE reads through MiXCR, listing each CDR3 protein once. In the table there are around 1,100,000 distinct CDR3 sequences, roughly two fifths of which are singletons. Source material: blood. These TCRs come from a man younger than 35 in good health. The CDR3 runs from the conserved cysteine through the conserved F or W. Fields, in order: clone size, J gene, V gene, D gene, CDR3 length, CDR3 DNA, CDR3 protein. A D gene is named only where the DNA matches it firmly. Rows give clone size only sometimes, using once, few, many, or a class for an expanded clone.

many	TRBJ2-5	TRBV20-1	-	13	TGCAGTGCCCCCGGCAGCGCGCAAGAGACCCAGTACTTC	CSAPGSAQETQYF
-	TRBJ2-5	TRBV7-9	-	15	TGTGCCAGCAGCTTAGATAGGACAGCTCAAGAGACCCAGTACTTC	CASSLDRTAQETQYF
-	TRBJ1-2	TRBV9	-	13	TGTGCCAACAGCGTAGAGGTGGGTTATGGCTACACCTTC	CANSVEVGYGYTF
-	TRBJ2-1	TRBV12-3/TRBV12-4	TRBD2	16	TGTGCCAGCAGTACAATTAGCGGGGGCCTACTCAATGAGCAGTTCTTC	CASSTISGGLLNEQFF
-	TRBJ1-6	TRBV4-1	-	16	TGCGCCAGCAGCCACGTGGGCGGGGGTTTCGATTCACCCCTCCACTTT	CASSHVGGGFDSPLHF
-	TRBJ1-6	TRBV6-2/TRBV6-3	-	13	TGTGCCGCCTCACCGGGGACCCGCTTCCCCCCCCACTTT	CAASPGTRFPPHF
-	TRBJ1-4	TRBV6-2/TRBV6-3	-	15	TGTGCCAGCAGCTTCGCGGCAGGAGAGGATGAAAAACTGTTTTTT	CASSFAAGEDEKLFF
few	TRBJ2-3	TRBV3-1	-	17	TGTGCCAGCAGCCAAGGCCAGACAAAGACTAGCACAGATACGCAGTATTTT	CASSQGQTKTSTDTQYF
-	TRBJ2-3	TRBV28	TRBD2	16	TGTGCCAGCAGTCCCCCTAGCGGGGGGGCCCCAGATACGCAGTATTTT	CASSPPSGGAPDTQYF
-	TRBJ2-1	TRBV9	TRBD2	17	TGTGCCAGCAGCCCCTTAACCCGGGGGGAAGGGTACAATGAGCAGTTCTTC	CASSPLTRGEGYNEQFF
few	TRBJ2-1	TRBV20-1	TRBD2	19	TGCAGTGCTACCCGGACTAGCGGGGGGCCACCAAGCTCCTACAATGAGCAGTTCTTC	CSATRTSGGPPSSYNEQFF
few	TRBJ2-1	TRBV10-3	TRBD1	15	TGTGCCATCAGTCCCGGGACAGGGGCCTACAATGAGCAGTTCTTC	CAISPGTGAYNEQFF